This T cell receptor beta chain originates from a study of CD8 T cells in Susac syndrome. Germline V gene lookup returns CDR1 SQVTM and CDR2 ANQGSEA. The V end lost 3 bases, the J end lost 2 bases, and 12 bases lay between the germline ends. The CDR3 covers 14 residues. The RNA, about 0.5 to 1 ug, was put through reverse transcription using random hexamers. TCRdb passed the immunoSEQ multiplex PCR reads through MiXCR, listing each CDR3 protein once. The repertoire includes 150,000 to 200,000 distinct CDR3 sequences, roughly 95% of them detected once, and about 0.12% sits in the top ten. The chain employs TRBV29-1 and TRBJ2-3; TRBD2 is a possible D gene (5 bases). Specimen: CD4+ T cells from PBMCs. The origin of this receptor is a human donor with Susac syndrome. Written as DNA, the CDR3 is TGCAGCGTTGAGAAGGGAGATGCCACAGATACGCAGTATTTT. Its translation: CSVEKGDATDTQYF.